These 2 T cell receptor beta chains originate from one sample sequenced in a study of blood T cell repertoires in COVID-19. Clones were sequenced by immunoSEQ multiplex PCR, and TCRdb holds only the in-frame ones, with some missing. The repertoire has roughly 240,000 clones, approximately 85% of them found once; the top ten carry approximately 5.1%. Sample: peripheral blood. Receptor source: a man aged 50-60 years with COVID-19, enrolled during active disease.

The chain recombines TRBV18 with TRBJ2-5, with 7 bases fitting TRBD1. Germline CDR1 is KGHSH and CDR2 is LQKENI. Trimming at V came to 4 bases and at J to 5 bases, leaving 4 bases not matched to a gene. This CDR3 has 13 residues. The CDR3 bases are TGTGCCAGCTCACGGGGACAGCAGGAGACCCAGTACTTC. Translating gives CASSRGQQETQYF.

This clone was detected once. The V call is TRBV6-2 or TRBV6-3, the J call TRBJ1-2; D may be TRBD1 (6 bases). Germline loops: CDR1 MNHEY, CDR2 SVGEGT. The CDR3 has 15 amino acids. V lost 2 bases to trimming and J lost 6 bases, with 16 bases between them. In DNA, the CDR3 is TGTGCCAGCAGTTACCTCGATGGCCGGACAGATGGCTACACCTTC. Translating it yields CASSYLDGRTDGYTF.